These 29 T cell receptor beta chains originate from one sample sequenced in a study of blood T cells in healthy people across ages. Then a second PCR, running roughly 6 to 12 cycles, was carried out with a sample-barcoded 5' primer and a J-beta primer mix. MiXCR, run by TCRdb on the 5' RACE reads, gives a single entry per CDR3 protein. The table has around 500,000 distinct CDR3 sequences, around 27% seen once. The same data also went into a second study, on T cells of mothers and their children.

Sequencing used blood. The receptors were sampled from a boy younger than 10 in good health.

DNA for the CDR3: TGTGCCAGCAGCTTAGCGGGAGCGGGGATGTACAATGAGCAGTTCTTC. It specifies CASSLAGAGMYNEQFF. This chain connects TRBV7-9 to TRBJ2-5, with 7 positions matching TRBD2. The J call may not be correct, given that the DNA end is closer to TRBJ2-1. CDR3 size: 16 residues. The germline gives CDR1 SEHNR, CDR2 FQNEAQ (reference sequence).

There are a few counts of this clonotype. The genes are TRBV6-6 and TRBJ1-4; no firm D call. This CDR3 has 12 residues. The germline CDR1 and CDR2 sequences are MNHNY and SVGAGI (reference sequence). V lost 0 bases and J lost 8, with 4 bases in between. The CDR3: CASSYSTEKLFF. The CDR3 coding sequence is TGTGCCAGCAGTTACTCGACGGAAAAACTGTTTTTT.

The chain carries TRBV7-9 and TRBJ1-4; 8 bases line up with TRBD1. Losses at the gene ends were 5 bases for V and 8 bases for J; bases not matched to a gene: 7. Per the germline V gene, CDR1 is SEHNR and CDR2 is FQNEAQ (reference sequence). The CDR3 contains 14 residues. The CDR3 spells CASSPYDRGEKLFF. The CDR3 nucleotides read TGTGCCAGCAGCCCGTATGACAGGGGCGAAAAACTGTTTTTT.

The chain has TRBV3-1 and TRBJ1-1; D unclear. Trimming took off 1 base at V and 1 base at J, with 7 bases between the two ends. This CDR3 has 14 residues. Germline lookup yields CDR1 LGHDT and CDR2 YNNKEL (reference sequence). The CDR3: CASSQAGQNTEAFF. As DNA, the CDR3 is TGTGCCAGCAGCCAAGCCGGGCAGAACACTGAAGCTTTCTTT.

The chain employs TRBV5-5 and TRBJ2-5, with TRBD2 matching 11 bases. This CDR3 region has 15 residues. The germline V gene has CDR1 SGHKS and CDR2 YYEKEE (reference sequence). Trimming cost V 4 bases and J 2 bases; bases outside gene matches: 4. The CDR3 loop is CASSRGLAEQETQYF. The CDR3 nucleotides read TGTGCCAGCAGCAGGGGACTAGCGGAGCAAGAGACCCAGTACTTC.

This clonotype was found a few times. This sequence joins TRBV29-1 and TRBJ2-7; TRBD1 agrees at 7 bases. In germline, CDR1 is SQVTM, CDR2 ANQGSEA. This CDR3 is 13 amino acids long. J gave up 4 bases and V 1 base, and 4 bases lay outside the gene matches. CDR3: CSVEVTGAYEQYF. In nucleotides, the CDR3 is TGCAGCGTTGAAGTTACAGGGGCGTACGAGCAGTACTTC.

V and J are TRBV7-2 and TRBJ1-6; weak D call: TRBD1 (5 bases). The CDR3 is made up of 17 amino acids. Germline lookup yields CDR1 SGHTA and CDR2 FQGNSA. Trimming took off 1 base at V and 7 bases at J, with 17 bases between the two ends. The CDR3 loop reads CASSLGLYRIRNSPLHF. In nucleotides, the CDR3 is TGTGCCAGCAGCTTAGGACTATACAGGATTCGGAATTCACCCCTCCACTTT. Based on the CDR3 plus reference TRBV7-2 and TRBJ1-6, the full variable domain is GAGVSQSPSNKVTEKGKDVELRCDPISGHTALYWYRQSLGQGLEFLIYFQGNSAPDKSGLPSDRFSAERTGGSVSTLTIQRTQQEDSAVYLCASSLGLYRIRNSPLHFGNGTRLTVT.

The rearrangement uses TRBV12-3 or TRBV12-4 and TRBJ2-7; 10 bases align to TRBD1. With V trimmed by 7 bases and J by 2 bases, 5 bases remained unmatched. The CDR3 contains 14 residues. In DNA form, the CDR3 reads TGTGCCAGCAATAGACAGGGGGCCACCTACGAGCAGTACTTC. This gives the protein CASNRQGATYEQYF.

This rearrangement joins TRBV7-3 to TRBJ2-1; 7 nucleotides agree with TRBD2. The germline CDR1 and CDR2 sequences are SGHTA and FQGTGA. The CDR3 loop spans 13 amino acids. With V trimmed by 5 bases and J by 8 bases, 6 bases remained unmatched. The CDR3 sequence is CASSPGRGDEQFF. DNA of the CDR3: TGTGCCAGCAGCCCTGGACGGGGGGATGAGCAGTTCTTC. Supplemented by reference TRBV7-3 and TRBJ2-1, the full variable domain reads GAGVSQTPSNKVTEKGKYVELRCDPISGHTALYWYRQSLGQGPEFLIYFQGTGAADDSGLPNDRFFAVRPEGSVSTLKIQRTERGDSAVYLCASSPGRGDEQFFGPGTRLTVL.

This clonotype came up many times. The CDR3 is CASSPSGGDIQYF. CDR3 bases: TGTGCCAGCTCACCGTCGGGGGGCGACATTCAGTACTTC. The J gene is TRBJ2-4, the V gene TRBV18, with D possibly matching TRBD2 (7 bases). CDR1 is KGHSH, CDR2 LQKENI, per germline. The CDR3 is 13 residues long. Trimming pared 3 bases from V and 8 bases from J, leaving 11 bases between.

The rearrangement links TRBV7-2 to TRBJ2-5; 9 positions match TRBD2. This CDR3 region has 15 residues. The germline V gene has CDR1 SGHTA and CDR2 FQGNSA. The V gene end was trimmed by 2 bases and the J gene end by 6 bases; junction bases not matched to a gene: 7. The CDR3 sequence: CASSLMTLAGKTQYF. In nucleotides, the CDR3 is TGTGCCAGCAGCTTAATGACTCTAGCGGGGAAGACCCAGTACTTC.

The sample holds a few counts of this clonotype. The CDR3 DNA reads TGCAGCCTACAGGGAGCGGGAGGCGTCAATGAGCAGTTCTTC. Amino acid sequence: CSLQGAGGVNEQFF. The gene calls are TRBV20-1 and TRBJ2-5; 9 bases map to TRBD2. The last part of the DNA fits TRBJ2-1 better; the J call may be wrong. Germline CDR1 reads DFQATT; CDR2 reads SNEGSKA (reference sequence). This CDR3 is 14 amino acids long.

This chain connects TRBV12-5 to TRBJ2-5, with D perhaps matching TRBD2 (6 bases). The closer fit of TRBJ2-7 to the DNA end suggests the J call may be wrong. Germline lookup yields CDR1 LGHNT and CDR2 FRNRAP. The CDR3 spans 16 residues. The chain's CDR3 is CASGLVPDSGGYEQYF. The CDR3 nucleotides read TGTGCTAGTGGTTTGGTACCCGACTCAGGAGGGTACGAGCAGTACTTC.

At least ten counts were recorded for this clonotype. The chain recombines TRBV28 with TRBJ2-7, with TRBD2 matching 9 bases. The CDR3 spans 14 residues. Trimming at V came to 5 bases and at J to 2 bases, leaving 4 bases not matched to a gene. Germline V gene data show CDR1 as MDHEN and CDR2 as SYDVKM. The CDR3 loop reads CASSPLAGTYEQYF. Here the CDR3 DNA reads TGTGCCAGCAGTCCTCTAGCGGGAACCTACGAGCAGTACTTC.

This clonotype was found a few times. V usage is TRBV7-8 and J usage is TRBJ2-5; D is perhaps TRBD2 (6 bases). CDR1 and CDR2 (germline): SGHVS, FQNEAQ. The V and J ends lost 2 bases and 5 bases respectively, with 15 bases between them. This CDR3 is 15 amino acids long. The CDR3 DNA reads TGTGCCAGCAGCTTAAAGACCGGGAGTCGGGAGACCCAGTACTTC. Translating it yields CASSLKTGSRETQYF.

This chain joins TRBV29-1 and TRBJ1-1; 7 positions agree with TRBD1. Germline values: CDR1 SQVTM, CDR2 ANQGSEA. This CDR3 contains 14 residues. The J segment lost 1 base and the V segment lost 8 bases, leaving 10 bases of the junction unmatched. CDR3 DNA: TGCAGCTCGGCCACAGGGGTTTCGAACACTGAAGCTTTCTTT. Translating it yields CSSATGVSNTEAFF.

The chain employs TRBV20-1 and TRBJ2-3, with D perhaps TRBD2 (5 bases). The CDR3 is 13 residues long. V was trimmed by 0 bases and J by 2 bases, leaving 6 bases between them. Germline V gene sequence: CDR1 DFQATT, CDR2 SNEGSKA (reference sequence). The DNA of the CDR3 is TGCAGTGCTAGAGACGGGGTCACAGATACGCAGTATTTT. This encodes CSARDGVTDTQYF.

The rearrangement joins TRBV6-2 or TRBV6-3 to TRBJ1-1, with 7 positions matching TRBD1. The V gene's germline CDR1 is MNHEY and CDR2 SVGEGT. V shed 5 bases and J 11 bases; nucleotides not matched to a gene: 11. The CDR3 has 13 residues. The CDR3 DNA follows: TGTGCCAGCAGTGCGACAGGGATGGTGACGGCTTTCTTT. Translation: CASSATGMVTAFF.

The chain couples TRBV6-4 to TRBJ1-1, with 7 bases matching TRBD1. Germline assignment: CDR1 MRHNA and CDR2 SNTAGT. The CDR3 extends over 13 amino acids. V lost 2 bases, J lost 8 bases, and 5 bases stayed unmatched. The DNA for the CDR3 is TGTGCCAGCAGTGACCCCCACAGGGGAGAAGCTTTCTTT. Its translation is CASSDPHRGEAFF.

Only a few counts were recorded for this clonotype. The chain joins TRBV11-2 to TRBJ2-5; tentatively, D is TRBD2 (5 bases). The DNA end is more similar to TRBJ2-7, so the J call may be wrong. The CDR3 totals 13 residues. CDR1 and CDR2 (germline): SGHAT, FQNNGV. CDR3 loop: CASSLISDHEQYF. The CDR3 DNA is TGTGCCAGCAGCTTAATTAGCGACCACGAGCAGTACTTC.

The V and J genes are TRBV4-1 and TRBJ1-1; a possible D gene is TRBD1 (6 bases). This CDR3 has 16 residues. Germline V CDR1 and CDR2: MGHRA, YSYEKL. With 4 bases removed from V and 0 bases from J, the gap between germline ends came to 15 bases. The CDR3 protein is CASSLGVTGMNTEAFF. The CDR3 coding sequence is TGCGCCAGCAGCCTCGGGGTAACAGGGATGAACACTGAAGCTTTCTTT.

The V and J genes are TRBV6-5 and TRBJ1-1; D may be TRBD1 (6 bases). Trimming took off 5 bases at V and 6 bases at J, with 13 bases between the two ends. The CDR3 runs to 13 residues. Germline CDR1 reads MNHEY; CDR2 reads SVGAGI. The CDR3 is CASSQGYRAEAFF. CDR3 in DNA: TGTGCCAGCAGTCAGGGGTATAGAGCTGAAGCTTTCTTT.

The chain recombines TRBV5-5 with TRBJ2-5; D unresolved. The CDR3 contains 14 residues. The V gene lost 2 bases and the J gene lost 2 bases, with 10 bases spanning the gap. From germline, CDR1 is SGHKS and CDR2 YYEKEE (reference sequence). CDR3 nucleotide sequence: TGTGCCAGCAGCTTTGGCAGCCTACAAGAGACCCAGTACTTC. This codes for CASSFGSLQETQYF.

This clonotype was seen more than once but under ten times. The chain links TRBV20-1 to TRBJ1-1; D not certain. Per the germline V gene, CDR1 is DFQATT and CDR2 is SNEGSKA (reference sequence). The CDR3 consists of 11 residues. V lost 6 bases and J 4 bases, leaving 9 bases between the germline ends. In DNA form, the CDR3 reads TGCAGTGCAACGGCCAGCACTGAAGCTTTCTTT. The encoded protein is CSATASTEAFF.

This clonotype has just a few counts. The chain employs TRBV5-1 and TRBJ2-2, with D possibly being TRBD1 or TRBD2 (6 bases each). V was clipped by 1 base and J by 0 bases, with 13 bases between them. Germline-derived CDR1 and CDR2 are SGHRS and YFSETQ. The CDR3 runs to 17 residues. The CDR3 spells CASSLRPGGPNTGELFF. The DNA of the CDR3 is TGCGCCAGCAGCTTGCGTCCCGGGGGCCCGAACACCGGGGAGCTGTTTTTT.

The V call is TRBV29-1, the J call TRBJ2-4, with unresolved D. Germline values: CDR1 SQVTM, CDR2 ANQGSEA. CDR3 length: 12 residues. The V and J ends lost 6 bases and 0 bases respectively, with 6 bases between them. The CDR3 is CSVVVAKNIQYF. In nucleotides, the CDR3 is TGCAGCGTAGTGGTAGCCAAAAACATTCAGTACTTC.

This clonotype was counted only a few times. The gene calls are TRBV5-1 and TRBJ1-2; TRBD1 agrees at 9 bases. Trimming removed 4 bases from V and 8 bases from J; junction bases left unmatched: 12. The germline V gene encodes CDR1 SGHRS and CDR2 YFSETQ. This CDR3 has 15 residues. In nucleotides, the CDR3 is TGCGCCAGCAGCGAACACAGGGGGCGCGGAGACGGCTACACCTTC. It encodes CASSEHRGRGDGYTF.

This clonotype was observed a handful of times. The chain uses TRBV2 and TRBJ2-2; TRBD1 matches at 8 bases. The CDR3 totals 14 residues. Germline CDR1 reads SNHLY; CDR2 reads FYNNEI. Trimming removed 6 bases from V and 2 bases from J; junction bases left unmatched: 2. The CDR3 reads CASRQGDNTGELFF. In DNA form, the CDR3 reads TGTGCCAGCAGACAGGGGGACAACACCGGGGAGCTGTTTTTT.

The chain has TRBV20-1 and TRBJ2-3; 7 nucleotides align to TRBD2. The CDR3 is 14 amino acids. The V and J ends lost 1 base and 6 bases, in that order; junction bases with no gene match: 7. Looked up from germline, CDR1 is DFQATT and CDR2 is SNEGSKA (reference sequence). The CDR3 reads CSARGRERRDTQYF. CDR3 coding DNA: TGCAGTGCTAGAGGGCGGGAGAGGAGGGATACGCAGTATTTT.